This T cell receptor beta chain was captured by sequencing in a study of cytomegalovirus exposure and HLA in healthy donors. A note on this clone: The target antigen is unknown.

V was trimmed by 2 bases and J by 6 bases, leaving 13 bases between them. CDR3 length: 14 residues. Germline CDR1 SGHVS, CDR2 FQNEAQ. Points from the study as a whole: In the 130 or so validation repertoires, roughly 94% of cluster scores exceeded 0, per a later analysis. TCR beta chains numbering some 160 were designated cytomegalovirus-associated.

Profiling relied on immunoSEQ multiplex PCR, and the TCRdb table lists in-frame clones only, not all of them. The sample shows about 180,000 clones, about nine tenths of them seen only once. The V gene is TRBV7-8, the J gene TRBJ1-2; D remains unclear. Specimen: PBMCs. The sequence was obtained from a man younger than 35 in good health and CMV-seropositive. CDR3 DNA sequence: TGTGCCAGCAGCTTAAGGATTGGGGAGAATGGCTACACCTTC. Its translation: CASSLRIGENGYTF. Full variable domain (rest looked up from reference TRBV7-8 and TRBJ1-2): GAGVSQSPRYKVAKRGQDVALRCDPISGHVSLFWYQQALGQGPEFLTYFQNEAQLDKSGLPSDRFFAERPEGSVSTLKIQRTQQEDSAVYLCASSLRIGENGYTFGSGTRLTVV.